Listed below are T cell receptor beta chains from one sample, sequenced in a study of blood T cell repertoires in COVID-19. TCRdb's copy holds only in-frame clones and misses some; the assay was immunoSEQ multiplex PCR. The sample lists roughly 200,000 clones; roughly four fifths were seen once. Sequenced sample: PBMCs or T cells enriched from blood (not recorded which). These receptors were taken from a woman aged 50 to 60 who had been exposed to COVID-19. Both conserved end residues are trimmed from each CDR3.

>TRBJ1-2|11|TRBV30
AWRAPGQGASP
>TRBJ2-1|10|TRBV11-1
ASSLGAPEQF
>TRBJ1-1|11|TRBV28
ASSLGGQGPAF
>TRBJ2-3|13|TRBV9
ASGSGGLGTDTQY
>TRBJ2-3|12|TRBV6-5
ASTPNRGTDTQY
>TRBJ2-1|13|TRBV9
ASSVDAAGGYEQF
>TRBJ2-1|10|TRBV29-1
SLRIRGNEQF
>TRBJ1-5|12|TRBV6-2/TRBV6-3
ASSTAGGRQPQH
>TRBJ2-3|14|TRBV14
ASSPERARSTDTQY
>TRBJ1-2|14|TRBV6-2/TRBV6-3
ASSYPRPDRDYGYT